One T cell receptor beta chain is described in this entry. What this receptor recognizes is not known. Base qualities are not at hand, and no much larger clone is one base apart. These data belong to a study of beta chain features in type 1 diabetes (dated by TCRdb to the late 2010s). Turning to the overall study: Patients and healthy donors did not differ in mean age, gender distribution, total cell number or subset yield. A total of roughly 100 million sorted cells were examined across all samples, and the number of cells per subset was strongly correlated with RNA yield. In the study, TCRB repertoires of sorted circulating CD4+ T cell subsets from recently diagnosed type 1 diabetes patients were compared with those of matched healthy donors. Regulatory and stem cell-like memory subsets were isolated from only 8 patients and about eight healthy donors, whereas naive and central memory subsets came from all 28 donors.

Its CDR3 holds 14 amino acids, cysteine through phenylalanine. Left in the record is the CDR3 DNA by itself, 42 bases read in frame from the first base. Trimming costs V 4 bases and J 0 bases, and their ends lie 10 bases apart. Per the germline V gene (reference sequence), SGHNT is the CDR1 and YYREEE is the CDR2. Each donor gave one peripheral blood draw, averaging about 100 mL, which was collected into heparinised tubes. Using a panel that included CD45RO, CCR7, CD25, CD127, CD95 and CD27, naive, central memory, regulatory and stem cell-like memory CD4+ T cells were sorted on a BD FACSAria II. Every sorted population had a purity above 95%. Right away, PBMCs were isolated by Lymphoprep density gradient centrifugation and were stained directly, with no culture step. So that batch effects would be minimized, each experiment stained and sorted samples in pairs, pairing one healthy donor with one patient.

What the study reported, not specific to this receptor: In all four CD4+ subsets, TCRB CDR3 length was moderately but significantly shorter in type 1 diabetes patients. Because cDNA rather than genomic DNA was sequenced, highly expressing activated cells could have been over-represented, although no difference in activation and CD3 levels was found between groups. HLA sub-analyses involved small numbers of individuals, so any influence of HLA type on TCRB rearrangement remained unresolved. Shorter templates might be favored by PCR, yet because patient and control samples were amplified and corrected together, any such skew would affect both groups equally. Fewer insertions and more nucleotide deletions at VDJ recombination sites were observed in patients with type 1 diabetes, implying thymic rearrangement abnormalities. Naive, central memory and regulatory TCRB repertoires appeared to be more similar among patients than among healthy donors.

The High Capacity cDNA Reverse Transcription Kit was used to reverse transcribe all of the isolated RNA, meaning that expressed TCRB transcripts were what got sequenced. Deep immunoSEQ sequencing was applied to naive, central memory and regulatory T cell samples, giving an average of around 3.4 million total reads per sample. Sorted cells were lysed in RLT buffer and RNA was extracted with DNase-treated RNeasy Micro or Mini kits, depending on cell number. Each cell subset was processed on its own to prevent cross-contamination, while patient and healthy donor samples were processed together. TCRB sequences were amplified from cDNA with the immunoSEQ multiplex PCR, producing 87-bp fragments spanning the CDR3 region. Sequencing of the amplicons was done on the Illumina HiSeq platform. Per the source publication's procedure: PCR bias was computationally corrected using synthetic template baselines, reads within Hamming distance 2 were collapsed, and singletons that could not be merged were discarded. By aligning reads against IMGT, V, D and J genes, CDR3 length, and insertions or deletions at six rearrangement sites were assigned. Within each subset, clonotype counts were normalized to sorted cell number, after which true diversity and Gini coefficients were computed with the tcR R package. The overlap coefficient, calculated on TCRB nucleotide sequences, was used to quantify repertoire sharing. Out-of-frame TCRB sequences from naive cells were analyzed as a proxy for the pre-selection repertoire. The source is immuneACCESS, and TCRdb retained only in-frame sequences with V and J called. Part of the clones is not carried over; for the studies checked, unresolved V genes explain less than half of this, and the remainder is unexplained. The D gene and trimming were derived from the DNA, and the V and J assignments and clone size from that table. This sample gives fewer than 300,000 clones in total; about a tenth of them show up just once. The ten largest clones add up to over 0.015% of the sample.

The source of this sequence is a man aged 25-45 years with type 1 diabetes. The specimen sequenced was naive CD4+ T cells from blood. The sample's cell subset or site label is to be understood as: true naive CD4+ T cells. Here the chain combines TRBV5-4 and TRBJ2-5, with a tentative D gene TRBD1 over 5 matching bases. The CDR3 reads CASSRQLDQETQYF. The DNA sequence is TGTGCCAGCAGCAGACAGCTCGACCAAGAGACCCAGTACTTC.